The T cell receptor beta chain under discussion was sequenced for a study of pediatric ulcerative colitis. Study-level information: Six or seven patients showed pancolitis and two showed left-sided colitis.

Whole-study findings and limits: A couple of rectal CDR3 clonotypes occurred in all ulcerative colitis patients. Compared with controls, ulcerative colitis showed greater blood-rectum clone sharing. Repertoires came from total lymphocyte DNA, so rare subsets like regulatory T cells may be missed.

Libraries were prepared by immunoSEQ multiplex PCR; TCRdb keeps only in-frame clonotypes and omits some of them. The table includes some 43,000 clones, about 79% detected once. During colonoscopy, one to two rectal pinch biopsies were collected. Germline values: CDR1 MNHEY, CDR2 SMNVEV (reference sequence). The V end lost 3 bases, the J end lost 1 base, and 5 bases lay between the germline ends. This CDR3 region has 13 residues. Worth noting for this clone: As yet, its antigen is unknown.

This clonotype was obtained from a girl between 5 and 17 years old with moderate ulcerative colitis. The chain links TRBV27 to TRBJ2-3; D gene unclear. The sequencing sample was made of gut tissue. Here the CDR3 DNA reads TGTGCCAGCAGTTTCACTGGCACAGATACGCAGTATTTT. It yields the protein CASSFTGTDTQYF.